Listed below are T cell receptor beta chains from one sample, sequenced in a study of T cell repertoires in cytomegalovirus infection. Using its own MiXCR run on the reads, TCRdb lists one record per CDR3 protein. This table holds some 250,000 distinct CDR3 sequences, over 8% found once. Sample: PBMCs. The source of these receptors is a human donor in good health (CMV status not recorded). Some clones in this sample may be carry-over from other donors' samples. Both conserved end residues are part of each CDR3. The order of the fields is clone size, V gene, J gene, D gene, CDR3 DNA, CDR3 protein. The D gene is left open where the match is weak. Some rows have no size entry. The others give once, few or many, or a class for an expanded clone.

abundance: many
v_gene: TRBV12-3/TRBV12-4
j_gene: TRBJ2-7
d_gene: .
CDR3nt: TGTGCCAGCAGCCCCCCCGGGGGAGAAAAGTACTTC
CDR3aa: CASSPPGGEKYF

abundance: .
v_gene: TRBV20-1
j_gene: TRBJ2-3
d_gene: .
CDR3nt: TGCAGTGCAACAAACCCGGGACAAAGCACAGATACGCAGTATTTT
CDR3aa: CSATNPGQSTDTQYF

abundance: many
v_gene: TRBV7-2
j_gene: TRBJ2-3
d_gene: .
CDR3nt: TGTGCCAGCAGCTTAGAGGGGGGGCCATTTGATACGCAGTATTTT
CDR3aa: CASSLEGGPFDTQYF

abundance: many
v_gene: TRBV7-4
j_gene: TRBJ1-6
d_gene: TRBD1
CDR3nt: TGTGCCAGCAGCTTAGGACAGGGGGTCCTTAGTAATTCACCCCTCCACTTT
CDR3aa: CASSLGQGVLSNSPLHF

abundance: .
v_gene: TRBV25-1
j_gene: TRBJ2-2
d_gene: .
CDR3nt: TGTGCCAGCAGTGAAGGAGGGTCGAGCGGGGAGCTGTTTTTT
CDR3aa: CASSEGGSSGELFF

abundance: few
v_gene: TRBV6-2/TRBV6-3
j_gene: TRBJ1-4
d_gene: TRBD1
CDR3nt: TGTGCCAGCGGAAACAGGGGCCATGGCGAAAAACTGTTTTTT
CDR3aa: CASGNRGHGEKLFF

abundance: few
v_gene: TRBV19
j_gene: TRBJ2-3
d_gene: .
CDR3nt: TGTGCCAGTAGTATTGGGCCTAACACAGATACGCAGTATTTT
CDR3aa: CASSIGPNTDTQYF

abundance: few
v_gene: TRBV6-2/TRBV6-3
j_gene: TRBJ2-3
d_gene: TRBD2
CDR3nt: TGTGCCAGCAGTTTTCGAGCGGGAACCGGCACAGATACGCAGTATTTT
CDR3aa: CASSFRAGTGTDTQYF

abundance: few
v_gene: TRBV9
j_gene: TRBJ2-7
d_gene: TRBD2
CDR3nt: TGTGCCAGCAGCCCGAATAGCGGGACTCTTCCTCCCGAGCAGTACTTC
CDR3aa: CASSPNSGTLPPEQYF

abundance: many
v_gene: TRBV19
j_gene: TRBJ2-1
d_gene: TRBD2
CDR3nt: TGTGCCAGTAGGACAACCACTAGCGGGGGCCTCAGGAATGAGCAGTTCTTC
CDR3aa: CASRTTTSGGLRNEQFF